This TCR beta chain was sequenced for a study of CD8 T cells in Susac syndrome. Study findings and constraints: The relatively small number of individuals in the TCR sequencing and HLA analysis was acknowledged by the study.

Germline V CDR1 and CDR2: SEHNR, FQNEAQ (reference sequence). Trimming cost V 5 bases and J 6 bases, with 13 bases left between them. The length of the CDR3 is 14 residues. In the multiple sclerosis control group, patients were treatment-naive and had stable or active relapsing-remitting disease. TEMRA cells were enriched by FACS, and CD4+ and CD8+ T cells were negatively isolated. An amount of RNA that ranged from roughly 0.5 to 1 ug was reverse transcribed with random hexamers. Amplification of TCR beta CDR3 by immunoSEQ multiplex PCR spanned 54 Vbeta and 13 Jbeta. Each CDR3 protein gets one entry after TCRdb re-called the immunoSEQ multiplex PCR reads with MiXCR. Of some 300,000 distinct CDR3 sequences listed, 75% to 90% are singletons. Concerning this clonotype itself: Its antigen remains unknown.

Sequencing was carried out using CD8+ T cells from PBMCs. This TCR was recovered from a human donor with multiple sclerosis. The V call is TRBV7-9, the J call TRBJ1-4; D uncertain. In DNA, the CDR3 is TGTGCCAGCAGCCCCTTCGACATCGATGAAAAACTGTTTTTT. It encodes CASSPFDIDEKLFF.